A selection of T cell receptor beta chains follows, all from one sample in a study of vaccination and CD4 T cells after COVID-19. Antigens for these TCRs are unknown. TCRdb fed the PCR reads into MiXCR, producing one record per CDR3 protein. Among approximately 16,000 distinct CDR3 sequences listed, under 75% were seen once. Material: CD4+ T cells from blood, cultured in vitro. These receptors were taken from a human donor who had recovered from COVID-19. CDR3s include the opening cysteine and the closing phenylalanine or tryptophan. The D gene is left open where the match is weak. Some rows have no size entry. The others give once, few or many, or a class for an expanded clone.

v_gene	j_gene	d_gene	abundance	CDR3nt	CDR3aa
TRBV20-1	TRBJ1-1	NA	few	TGCAGCGCCACATCCGCGGCATTTTTTAACACTGAAGCTTTCTTT	CSATSAAFFNTEAFF
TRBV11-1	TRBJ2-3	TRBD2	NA	TGTGCCAGCAGCTTAGCTGGACCGGGGGGGTACACAGATACGCAGTATTTT	CASSLAGPGGYTDTQYF
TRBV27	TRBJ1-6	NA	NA	TGTGCCAGCAGTCCCTGGGACACGAAAGTTTCACCCCTCCACTTT	CASSPWDTKVSPLHF
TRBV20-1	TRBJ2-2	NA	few	TGCAGTGCTAGAAGGGGGACCGGGGAGCTGTTTTTT	CSARRGTGELFF
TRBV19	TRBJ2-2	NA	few	TGTGCCAGTCGTTCGGACGGACTGAACACCGGGGAGCTGTTTTTT	CASRSDGLNTGELFF
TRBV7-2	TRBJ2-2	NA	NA	TGTGCCAGCAGCTTCCCGGGACTTGTCACCGGGGAGCTGTTTTTT	CASSFPGLVTGELFF
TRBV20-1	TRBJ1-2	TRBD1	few	TGCAGTGCCAGGCGGAGGACAGGTGATGGTGGCTACACCTTC	CSARRRTGDGGYTF
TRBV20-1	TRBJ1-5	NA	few	TGCAGTGCGAAGGGGTATAGCAATCAGCCCCAGCATTTT	CSAKGYSNQPQHF
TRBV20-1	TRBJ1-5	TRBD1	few	TGCAGTGCCATCGACAGGGGGGTCGATCAGCCCCAGCATTTT	CSAIDRGVDQPQHF
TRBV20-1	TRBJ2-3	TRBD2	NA	TGCAGTGTAACATCACGGGAGGCAGATACGCAGTATTTT	CSVTSREADTQYF
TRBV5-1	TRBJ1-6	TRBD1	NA	TGCGCCAGCAGCTGGGACAGGGCTTATAATTCACCCCTCCACTTT	CASSWDRAYNSPLHF